These 14 T cell receptor beta chains were all obtained from the same sample, sequenced in a study of cytomegalovirus exposure and HLA in healthy donors. Amplification used 60 Vbeta primers and 13 Jbeta primers. Data came from immunoSEQ multiplex PCR; TCRdb stores just in-frame clones and leaves some out. The sample holds around 170,000 clones, over 60% seen once. Sequenced material: PBMCs. The receptors shown here come from a girl under 18 in good health and CMV-seronegative.

V and J are TRBV5-4 and TRBJ2-2; TRBD1 matches at 8 bases. This CDR3 region has 15 residues. The germline CDR1 and CDR2 sequences are SGHNT and YYREEE (reference sequence). Trimming cost V 0 bases and J 4 bases; bases outside gene matches: 2. CDR3 sequence reads: CASSLDRGFTGELFF. CDR3 coding DNA: TGTGCCAGCAGCTTGGACAGGGGGTTCACCGGGGAGCTGTTTTTT.

The chain joins TRBV6-5 to TRBJ1-5; TRBD1 matches 9 bases. Trimming took 4 bases from V and 5 from J; bases not matched to a gene: 6. Germline V gene sequence: CDR1 MNHEY, CDR2 SVGAGI. The CDR3 length is 15 residues. The CDR3 spells CASSLDRGRDQPQHF. The CDR3 DNA follows: TGTGCCAGCAGTTTGGACAGGGGCCGGGATCAGCCCCAGCATTTT.

This clone was observed a handful of times. CDR3 loop: CASGSGGRADTQYF. The CDR3 DNA sequence: TGTGCCAGCGGTAGCGGGGGGCGCGCAGATACGCAGTATTTT. V usage is TRBV7-3 and J usage is TRBJ2-3, with TRBD2 matching over 10 bases. After removal of 8 bases from V and 4 bases from J, the junction contained 6 bases not matched to a gene. Germline CDR1 and CDR2: SGHTA and FQGTGA. The CDR3 sequence is 14 residues long.

The chain couples TRBV30 to TRBJ1-2, with TRBD1 identical over 7 bases. This CDR3 is 13 amino acids long. Germline assignment: CDR1 GTSNPN and CDR2 SVGIG (reference sequence). V gave up 4 bases and J gave up 3 bases; unmatched junction bases: 5. Written as DNA, the CDR3 is TGTGCCTGGACGAGGGGGACAGACTATGGCTACACCTTC. Translating gives CAWTRGTDYGYTF.

This chain connects TRBV5-1 to TRBJ1-1; D is uncertain. The V gene lost 0 bases and the J gene lost 12 bases, with 24 bases spanning the gap. The CDR3 is 16 residues long. The germline V gene encodes CDR1 SGHRS and CDR2 YFSETQ. The CDR3 sequence is CASSLEREGSTRRTFF. Here the CDR3 DNA reads TGCGCCAGCAGCTTGGAACGGGAGGGAAGTACACGGAGGACTTTCTTT.

The chain links TRBV5-1 to TRBJ1-3; D unresolved. Trimming shortened V by 0 bases and J by 0 bases, and 10 bases separated the two germline ends. The CDR3 totals 16 residues. In germline, CDR1 is SGHRS, CDR2 YFSETQ. The CDR3, as DNA: TGCGCCAGCAGCTTGGCGGTCGGGAGCTCTGGAAACACCATATATTTT. Its protein product is CASSLAVGSSGNTIYF. Combining the CDR3 with reference TRBV5-1 and TRBJ1-3 gives the whole variable domain KAGVTQTPRYLIKTRGQQVTLSCSPISGHRSVSWYQQTPGQGLQFLFEYFSETQRNKGNFPGRFSGRQFSNSRSEMNVSTLELGDSALYLCASSLAVGSSGNTIYFGEGSWLTVV.

The V call is TRBV5-1, the J call TRBJ2-3; the match to TRBD2 covers 8 bases. Trimming took 4 bases from V and 4 from J; bases not matched to a gene: 2. This CDR3 is built from 13 residues. The V gene's germline CDR1 is SGHRS and CDR2 YFSETQ. The CDR3 loop is CASSREGADTQYF. The CDR3 DNA is TGCGCCAGCAGCCGGGAGGGGGCAGATACGCAGTATTTT.

The rearrangement links TRBV27 to TRBJ2-1, with unresolved D. This CDR3 spans 13 amino acids. Germline CDR1 and CDR2: MNHEY and SMNVEV (reference sequence). V was trimmed by 3 bases and J by 3 bases, leaving 6 bases between them. DNA for the CDR3: TGTGCCAGCAGTTTCCCAGGCTACAATGAGCAGTTCTTC. Protein product: CASSFPGYNEQFF.

This clone came up a few times. This chain connects TRBV27 to TRBJ2-7; tentatively, D is TRBD1 (5 bases). Germline V gives CDR1 MNHEY, CDR2 SMNVEV (reference sequence). The length of the CDR3 is 12 residues. Trimming shortened V by 3 bases and J by 4 bases, and 7 bases separated the two germline ends. The CDR3 nucleotides are TGTGCCAGCAGTTTCGACAGATACGAGCAGTACTTC. It codes for CASSFDRYEQYF.

The rearrangement links TRBV6-5 to TRBJ1-5; unclear D gene. Germline values: CDR1 MNHEY, CDR2 SVGAGI. CDR3 length equals 15 residues. V lost 5 bases and J lost 7, with 18 bases in between. CDR3 loop: CASSPGGGYDQPQHF. In DNA form, the CDR3 reads TGTGCCAGCAGTCCGGGAGGCGGGTACGACCAGCCCCAGCATTTT.

The chain is built from TRBV27 and TRBJ1-5, with 9 positions matching TRBD1. CDR3 length: 14 residues. The trim removed 6 bases at V and 3 bases at J, leaving 3 bases unmatched. Germline CDR1 and CDR2: MNHEY and SMNVEV (reference sequence). Written as DNA, the CDR3 is TGTGCCAGCAGCGGACAGGGGTTCAATCAGCCCCAGCATTTT. It codes for CASSGQGFNQPQHF.

The rearrangement joins TRBV19 to TRBJ1-5; D remains unclear. The CDR3 extends over 13 amino acids. Trimming left V 3 bases short and J 8 bases short, with 11 bases between. Looked up from germline, CDR1 is LNHDA and CDR2 is SQIVND (reference sequence). The CDR3 coding sequence is TGTGCCAGTAGTATGACGGCTGCGGAGCCCCAGCATTTT. This sequence encodes CASSMTAAEPQHF.

This clone has only a few counts. This chain joins TRBV2 and TRBJ2-7, with D possibly being TRBD2 (7 bases). Germline CDR1 reads SNHLY; CDR2 reads FYNNEI. Deletions cut 7 bases from V and 10 bases from J, with 20 bases between. The CDR3 extends over 13 amino acids. This CDR3 reads CASNGGPGGGQYF. CDR3 bases: TGTGCCAGCAACGGGGGCCCGGGAGGAGGTCAGTACTTC.

The chain uses TRBV27 and TRBJ1-1, with 9 nucleotides matching TRBD1. Unmatched junction bases numbered 4, after V lost 5 bases and J lost 6 bases. The germline CDR1 and CDR2 sequences are MNHEY and SMNVEV (reference sequence). The length of the CDR3 is 13 residues. The CDR3 spells CASSKQGASEAFF. The CDR3 DNA is TGTGCCAGCAGTAAACAGGGGGCATCTGAAGCTTTCTTT.